This T cell receptor beta chain originates from a study of cytomegalovirus exposure and HLA in healthy donors. Across the whole study: From HLA-typed donors, an early data release held some 80 million unique TCRs.

This clone was detected only once. As yet, its antigen is unknown. The study's findings and limits: Some V segments, TRBV6-2 and TRBV6-3 among them, were indistinguishable and were therefore excluded. Both high specificity and high sensitivity reportedly marked the classifier's diagnosis of cytomegalovirus status.

PCR used 60 Vbeta primers and 13 Jbeta primers. Measured with immunoSEQ multiplex PCR; TCRdb has only the in-frame clones, and not every one. The table lists about 150,000 clones, around four fifths of them singletons. The germline CDR1 and CDR2 sequences are SGHTA and FQGNSA. Trimming took 2 bases from V and 6 from J; bases not matched to a gene: 4. The CDR3 has 15 amino acids. Source material: PBMCs. The receptor's source is a male donor in good health and CMV-seronegative. The V call is TRBV7-2, the J call TRBJ1-4, with TRBD1 matching over 9 bases. CDR3 DNA sequence: TGTGCCAGCAGCTTAAAGGGACAGGGATATGAAAAACTGTTTTTT. It specifies CASSLKGQGYEKLFF.